The 11 T cell receptor beta chains presented below share a single source sample, sequenced in a study of cytomegalovirus exposure and HLA in healthy donors. Clones were sequenced by immunoSEQ multiplex PCR, and TCRdb holds only the in-frame ones, with some missing. The sample lists about 160,000 clones; approximately 86% were seen once. Sequencing was performed on PBMCs. These receptors were collected from a woman under 30 in good health and CMV-seronegative.

This clone was detected only a few times. One junction end disagrees with the germline gene, perhaps due to a read error. The chain is built from TRBV27 and TRBJ1-2; D unclear. The CDR3 contains 16 residues. Germline V gives CDR1 MNHEY, CDR2 SMNVEV (reference sequence). The CDR3 region has the DNA TGTGCCAGCAGTTTATCCCCCCAGAATCCCAACTATGGCTACACTTTC. Amino acid sequence: CASSLSPQNPNYGYTF.

This chain uses TRBV6-1 with TRBJ2-1; perhaps TRBD2 as D (5 bases). Germline V lookup: CDR1 MNHNS, CDR2 SASEGT. The CDR3 totals 14 residues. Trimming left V 3 bases short and J 2 bases short, with 8 bases between. The CDR3 nucleotides read TGTGCCAGCAGTGAGGGGAGTACCTACAATGAGCAGTTCTTC. This translates into CASSEGSTYNEQFF.

The gene calls are TRBV7-9 and TRBJ2-7; D call uncertain. CDR1 and CDR2 from the germline V gene are SEHNR and FQNEAQ (reference sequence). This CDR3 contains 14 residues. V lost 3 bases and J lost 5, with 14 bases in between. CDR3 amino acids: CASSLGKIADEQYF. The CDR3 DNA reads TGTGCCAGCAGCTTGGGCAAGATCGCAGACGAGCAGTACTTC.

The rearrangement uses TRBV19 and TRBJ2-7, with 10 bases identical to TRBD2. This CDR3 comprises 14 residues. Germline CDR1 is LNHDA and CDR2 is SQIVND (reference sequence). The V gene end was trimmed by 5 bases and the J gene end by 7 bases; junction bases not matched to a gene: 8. The CDR3 sequence: CASSPLAGVYEQYF. CDR3 DNA: TGTGCCAGTAGTCCTCTAGCGGGAGTGTATGAGCAGTACTTC.

The chain employs TRBV19 and TRBJ2-1; weak D call: TRBD2 (6 bases). CDR3 length: 14 residues. Per the germline V gene, CDR1 is LNHDA and CDR2 is SQIVND (reference sequence). V was cut by 3 bases and J by 7 bases, with 13 bases left in between. Here the CDR3 reads CASSMAAGGNEQFF. The CDR3 DNA reads TGTGCCAGTAGTATGGCAGCGGGTGGTAATGAGCAGTTCTTC.

This sequence joins TRBV5-1 and TRBJ1-2; maybe TRBD1 (6 bases). Per the germline V gene, CDR1 is SGHRS and CDR2 is YFSETQ. V shed 0 bases and J shed 3 bases, with 6 bases lying between them. This CDR3 spans 13 amino acids. In nucleotides, the CDR3 is TGCGCCAGCAGCTTGGGACAGGACTATGGCTACACCTTC. Protein sequence: CASSLGQDYGYTF.

The chain joins TRBV6-1 to TRBJ1-5, with 7 nucleotides matching TRBD1. Germline V CDR1 and CDR2: MNHNS, SASEGT. This CDR3 comprises 15 residues. The V and J ends lost 8 bases and 1 base, in that order; junction bases with no gene match: 8. CDR3 amino acids: CASCETGLSNQPQHF. The CDR3 bases are TGTGCCAGCTGCGAGACAGGGTTAAGCAATCAGCCCCAGCATTTT.

The V call is TRBV7-2, the J call TRBJ1-2; 7 bases match TRBD1. V was clipped by 8 bases and J by 8 bases; unmatched bases: 11. The CDR3 covers 13 residues. The V gene's germline CDR1 is SGHTA and CDR2 FQGNSA. The CDR3 loop is CASGGQVRRGYTF. The CDR3 coding sequence is TGTGCCAGCGGAGGACAGGTCAGGAGGGGCTACACCTTC.

V usage is TRBV6-6 and J usage is TRBJ1-5, with a weak D call TRBD1 (5 bases). CDR1 MNHNY and CDR2 SVGAGI come from the germline V gene (reference sequence). With 7 bases removed from V and 7 bases from J, the gap between germline ends came to 17 bases. The CDR3 runs to 14 residues. The CDR3 loop reads CASTAEIGAQPQHF. CDR3 DNA sequence: TGTGCCAGCACTGCGGAAATAGGGGCCCAGCCCCAGCATTTT.

This chain uses TRBV27 with TRBJ1-3, with a weak D call TRBD1 (5 bases). This CDR3 is 14 amino acids long. V gave up 2 bases and J gave up 7 bases, with 12 bases separating them. Germline values: CDR1 MNHEY, CDR2 SMNVEV (reference sequence). CDR3 in DNA: TGTGCCAGCAGTTTAAGGTGGCGGGGGAACACCATATATTTT. As protein: CASSLRWRGNTIYF.

This clone was seen repeatedly, ten times or more. The chain couples TRBV2 to TRBJ2-1; 7 nucleotides agree with TRBD2. The junction had 11 bases not matched to a gene; V was cut back by 11 bases and J by 4 bases. The CDR3 length is 14 residues. From germline, CDR1 is SNHLY and CDR2 FYNNEI. The CDR3 DNA is TGTGCCCCGGCGGGCGGGGGTAGGTACAATGAGCAGTTCTTC. It encodes CAPAGGGRYNEQFF.